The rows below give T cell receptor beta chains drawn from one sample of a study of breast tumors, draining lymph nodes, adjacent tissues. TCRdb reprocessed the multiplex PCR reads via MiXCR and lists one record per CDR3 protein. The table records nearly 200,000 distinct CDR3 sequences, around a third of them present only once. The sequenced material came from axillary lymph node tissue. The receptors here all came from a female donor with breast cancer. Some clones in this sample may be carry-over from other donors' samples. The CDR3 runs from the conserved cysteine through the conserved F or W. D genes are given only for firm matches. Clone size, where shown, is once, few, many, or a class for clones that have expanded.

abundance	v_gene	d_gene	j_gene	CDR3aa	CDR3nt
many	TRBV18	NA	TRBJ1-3	CASSPGYDRNTIYF	TGTGCCAGCTCACCAGGGTACGATCGAAACACCATATATTTT
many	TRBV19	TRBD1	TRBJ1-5	CASSLGQGGWGQPQHF	TGTGCCAGTAGTCTGGGACAGGGGGGTTGGGGTCAGCCCCAGCATTTT
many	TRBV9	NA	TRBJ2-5	CASSVVGGGGIQETQYF	TGTGCCAGCAGCGTAGTTGGGGGCGGAGGGATTCAAGAGACCCAGTACTTC
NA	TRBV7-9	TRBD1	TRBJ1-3	CASSLDRGRGNTIYF	TGTGCCAGCAGCTTGGACAGGGGGAGAGGAAACACCATATATTTT
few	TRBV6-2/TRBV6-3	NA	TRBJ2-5	CASSHGTRGQETQYF	TGTGCCAGCAGTCACGGGACACGGGGGCAAGAGACCCAGTACTTC
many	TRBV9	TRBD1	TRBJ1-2	CASSPPRDRGPGYTF	TGTGCCAGCAGCCCCCCTCGGGACAGGGGGCCTGGCTACACCTTC
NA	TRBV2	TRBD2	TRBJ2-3	CASSTPTDSGGIDTQYF	TGTGCCAGCAGTACCCCGACCGACAGCGGGGGTATAGATACGCAGTATTTT
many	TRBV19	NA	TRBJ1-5	CASSMQAALLGPQHF	TGTGCCAGTAGTATGCAGGCAGCACTCCTAGGGCCCCAGCATTTT
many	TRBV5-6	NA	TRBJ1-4	CASSTPKKATNEKLFF	TGTGCCAGCAGCACCCCCAAGAAGGCGACTAATGAAAAACTGTTTTTT
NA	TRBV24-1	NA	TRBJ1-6	CATTGRVLHF	TGTGCTACTACAGGGAGGGTCCTCCACTTT
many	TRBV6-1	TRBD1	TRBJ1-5	CAIRTGGSNQPQHF	TGTGCCATTAGGACAGGGGGAAGCAATCAGCCCCAGCATTTT
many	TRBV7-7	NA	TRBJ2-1	CASSWGVAEVTEQFF	TGTGCTAGCAGCTGGGGGGTGGCGGAAGTCACTGAGCAGTTCTTC
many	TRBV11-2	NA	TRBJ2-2	CASSLGRRAGELFF	TGTGCCAGCAGCTTGGGTAGGCGGGCCGGGGAGCTGTTTTTT
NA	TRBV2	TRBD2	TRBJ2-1	CASKTSGGASEQFF	TGTGCCAGCAAGACTAGCGGGGGGGCCTCTGAGCAGTTCTTC
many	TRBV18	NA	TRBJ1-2	CASSPPQGVLNYGYTF	TGTGCCAGCTCACCACCTCAGGGAGTCCTTAACTATGGCTACACCTTC
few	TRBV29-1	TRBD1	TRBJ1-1	CSVSDRGLTEAFF	TGCAGCGTTTCGGACAGGGGTTTAACTGAAGCTTTCTTT
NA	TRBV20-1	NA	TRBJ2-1	CSARAGGVYNEQFF	TGCAGCGCTAGAGCCGGCGGGGTGTACAATGAGCAGTTCTTC
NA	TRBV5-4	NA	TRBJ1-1	CASSLDGPAAFF	TGTGCCAGCAGCTTGGACGGGCCCGCTGCTTTCTTT
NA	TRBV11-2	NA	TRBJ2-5	CASSFYICSAAPPGQGYEQYF	NA
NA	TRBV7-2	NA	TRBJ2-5	CASSRITGGETQYF	TGTGCCAGCAGTCGCATAACAGGAGGAGAGACCCAGTACTTC
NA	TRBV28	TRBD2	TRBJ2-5	CASSRSGAGGETQCF	TGTGCCAGCAGTCGTAGCGGAGCCGGGGGGGAGACCCAGTGCTTC
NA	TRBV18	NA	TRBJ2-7	CASPPETGEGEQYF	TGTGCCAGCCCACCTGAGACAGGGGAGGGCGAGCAGTACTTC
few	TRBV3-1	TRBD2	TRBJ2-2	CASSHASGSFDTGELFF	TGTGCCAGCAGCCACGCAAGCGGGAGCTTCGACACCGGGGAGCTGTTTTTT
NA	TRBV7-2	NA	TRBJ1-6	CASSQTGTPNSPLHF	TGTGCCAGCAGTCAAACCGGGACACCAAATTCACCCCTCCACTTT
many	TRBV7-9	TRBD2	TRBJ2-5	CASSWTSGMSTETQYF	TGTGCCAGCAGTTGGACTAGCGGGATGTCAACAGAGACCCAGTACTTC
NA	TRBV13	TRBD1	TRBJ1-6	CASSLTGTASPLHF	TGTGCCAGCAGCTTAACCGGGACAGCTTCACCCCTCCACTTT
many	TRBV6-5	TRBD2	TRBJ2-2	CASGRGGTNTGELFF	TGTGCCAGCGGCCGGGGGGGCACTAACACCGGGGAGCTGTTTTTT
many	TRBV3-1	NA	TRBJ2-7	CASSQEAFSGQYF	TGTGCCAGCAGCCAAGAGGCCTTCTCCGGGCAGTACTTC
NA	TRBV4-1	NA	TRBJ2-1	CASSPTGIGMNTEQFF	TGCGCCAGCAGCCCAACAGGGATCGGAATGAACACGGAGCAGTTCTTC
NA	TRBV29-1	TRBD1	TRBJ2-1	CSVERGTGRGGEQFF	TGCAGCGTTGAGCGAGGGACAGGGAGGGGAGGTGAGCAGTTCTTC
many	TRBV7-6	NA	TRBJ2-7	CASSFGDLQGSTYEQYF	TGTGCCAGCAGCTTCGGAGATTTGCAGGGATCCACCTACGAGCAGTACTTC
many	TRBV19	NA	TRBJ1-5	CASSIVWAGPSNQPQHF	TGTGCCAGTAGTATTGTCTGGGCAGGCCCTAGCAATCAGCCCCAGCATTTT
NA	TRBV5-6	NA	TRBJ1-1	CASSLLGDGEAFF	TGTGCCAGCAGCCTGCTGGGGGACGGTGAAGCTTTCTTT
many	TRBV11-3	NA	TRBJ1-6	CASSLEVGPYNSPLHF	TGTGCCAGCAGCTTAGAGGTCGGCCCCTATAATTCACCCCTCCACTTT
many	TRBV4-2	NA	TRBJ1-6	CASSQVPDAPLHF	TGTGCCAGCAGCCAAGTCCCGGACGCACCCCTCCACTTT
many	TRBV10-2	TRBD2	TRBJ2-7	CASSESSSSGTSGGADEQYF	TGCGCCAGCAGTGAGTCCTCAAGTTCCGGGACTAGCGGGGGGGCCGACGAGCAGTACTTC
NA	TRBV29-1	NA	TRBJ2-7	CSSLRQTSYEQYF	TGCAGCAGCCTCAGACAAACGTCCTACGAGCAGTACTTC
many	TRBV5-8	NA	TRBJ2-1	CASSAPAGSYNEQFF	TGTGCCAGCAGCGCCCCTGCGGGCTCCTACAATGAGCAGTTCTTC
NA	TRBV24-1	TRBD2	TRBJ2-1	CATRGLAGAENEQFF	TGTGCCACCCGGGGACTAGCGGGAGCAGAAAATGAGCAGTTCTTC
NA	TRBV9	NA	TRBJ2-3	CVSSVDGPGGGTATQYF	TGTGTCAGCAGCGTAGACGGTCCAGGGGGGGGCACAGCTACGCAGTATTTT
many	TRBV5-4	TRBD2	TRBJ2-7	CASSFSRTSGSHEQYF	TGTGCCAGCAGCTTTTCCCGGACTAGCGGGAGCCACGAGCAGTACTTC